The T cell receptor beta chain under discussion was sequenced for a study of blood T cell repertoires in COVID-19. Study information: Nucleic acid was either cDNA or gDNA, and it came from T cells, B-cell-depleted T cells, or PBMCs.

The table lists this clone with a count of one. Per the original methods: The authors estimated nucleated cell counts from reference gene primer amplification. The method was immunoSEQ multiplex PCR; TCRdb's version includes in-frame clones alone and lacks a portion of them. The V and J calls and clone size come from that table; D and trimming were worked out from the DNA. The table records over 100,000 clones, approximately 86% of them present only once. CDR3 length: 14 residues. CDR1 and CDR2 (germline): LNHDA, SQIVND (reference sequence). V shed 7 bases and J shed 10 bases, with 17 bases lying between them.

The chain couples TRBV19 to TRBJ1-6, with D tentatively TRBD1 (6 bases). Sequenced input: peripheral blood. The sequence was obtained from a man aged 35 to 55 with acute or convalescent COVID-19. The CDR3 DNA sequence: TGTGCCAGTAAATTCGGGACAAAATACTCACCCCTCCACTTT. Its translation is CASKFGTKYSPLHF. The complete variable domain, with remaining parts taken from reference TRBV19 and TRBJ1-6, reads DGGITQSPKYLFRKEGQNVTLSCEQNLNHDAMYWYRQDPGQGLRLIYYSQIVNDFQKGDIAEGYSVSREKKESFPLTVTSAQKNPTAFYLCASKFGTKYSPLHFGNGTRLTVT.